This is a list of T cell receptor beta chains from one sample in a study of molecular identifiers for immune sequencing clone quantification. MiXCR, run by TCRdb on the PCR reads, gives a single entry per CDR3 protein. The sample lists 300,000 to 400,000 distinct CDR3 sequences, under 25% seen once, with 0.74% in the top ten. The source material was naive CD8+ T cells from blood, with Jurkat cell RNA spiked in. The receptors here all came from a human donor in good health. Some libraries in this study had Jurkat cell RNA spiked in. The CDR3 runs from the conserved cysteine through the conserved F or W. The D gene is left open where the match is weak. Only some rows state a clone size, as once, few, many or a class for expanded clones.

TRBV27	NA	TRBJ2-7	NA	TGTGCCAGCAGTTCGGAAACAGGCCAAAGCTCCTACGAGCAGTACTTC	CASSSETGQSSYEQYF
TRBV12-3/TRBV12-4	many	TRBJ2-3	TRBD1	TGTGCCAGCAGTTTTTTCGACAGGGGGCGTCGAGATACGCAGTATTTT	CASSFFDRGRRDTQYF
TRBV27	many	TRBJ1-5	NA	TGTGCCAGCAGTAGTCAAGGGGACCATCCGAGCAATCAGCCCCAGCATTTT	CASSSQGDHPSNQPQHF
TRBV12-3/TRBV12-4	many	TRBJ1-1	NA	TGTGCCAGCAGGCCCCAGCAGAACACTGAAGCTTTCTTT	CASRPQQNTEAFF
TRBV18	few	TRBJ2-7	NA	TGTGCCAGCTCACCACCGCAAGACCCCCAGGGCGAGCAGTACTTC	CASSPPQDPQGEQYF
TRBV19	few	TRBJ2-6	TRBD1	TGTGCCAGTAGTGCGAACAGGGGAGCCAACGTCCTGACTTTC	CASSANRGANVLTF
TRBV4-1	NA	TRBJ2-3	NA	TGCGCCAGCAGCCAGTCAACAGGGCTTTTATCAGATACGCAGTATTTT	CASSQSTGLLSDTQYF
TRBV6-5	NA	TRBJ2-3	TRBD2	TGTGCCAGCAGTTACTCACACCCGAGGGGGGTAGCGGGAGGTTTAGATACGCAGTATTTT	CASSYSHPRGVAGGLDTQYF
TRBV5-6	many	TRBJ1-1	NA	TGTGCCAGCAGCTTGGCCCCAGGGCTGAACACTGAAGCTTTCTTT	CASSLAPGLNTEAFF
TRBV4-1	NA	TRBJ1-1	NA	TGCGCCAGCAGCCAAGGGATACAAGTATGTGAAGCTTTCTTT	CASSQGIQVCEAFF
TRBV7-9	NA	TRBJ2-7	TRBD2	TGTGCCAGCAGCTTAACGACAAGCGGGAACGAGCAGTACTTC	CASSLTTSGNEQYF
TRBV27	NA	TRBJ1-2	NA	TGTGCCAGCAGTTTAGGTCCAGGGGCGGGGGGCTACACCTTC	CASSLGPGAGGYTF
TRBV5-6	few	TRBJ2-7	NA	TGTGCCAGCAGCTCGGGCCCGCCCGAGCAGTACTTC	CASSSGPPEQYF